The TCR beta chain under discussion was sequenced for a study of OX40 agonist ivuxolimab in advanced cancers. This clone has a single count. The data were produced by immunoSEQ multiplex PCR, yet TCRdb's version contains in-frame clones alone and is incomplete. The sample lists tens of thousands of clones; around 85% were seen once. V was cut by 3 bases and J by 0 bases, with 6 bases left in between. Germline CDR1 is SEHNR and CDR2 is FQNEAQ (reference sequence). This CDR3 comprises 13 residues. Source: CD4+ or CD8+ T cells sorted from blood, taken in a trial of the OX40 agonist ivuxolimab. V usage is TRBV7-9 and J usage is TRBJ2-7; D remains unclear. The receptor was isolated from an adult with an advanced solid tumor such as melanoma, head and neck, liver or kidney cancer. CDR3 in DNA: TGTGCCAGCAGCTTCGAGAACTCCTACGAGCAGTACGTC. This gives the protein CASSFENSYEQYV.